Listed here is a single T cell receptor (beta chain). As yet, its antigen is unknown. The entry originates in a study of T-cell reconstitution after alpha-beta-depleted transplantation in children. Findings of the study overall: Several hundred graft clones that had expanded were reportedly the source of alpha-beta T cells about two months after transplant.

During its preparation, the TCRbeta library received unique molecular identifiers. TCRdb reanalysed the PCR reads using MiXCR and keeps one entry per CDR3 protein. This table holds about 440,000 distinct CDR3 sequences, roughly 44% found once. The CDR3 covers 14 residues. The V end lost 3 bases, the J end lost 7 bases, and 16 bases lay between the germline ends. CDR1 and CDR2 from the germline V gene are MNHEY and SMNVEV (reference sequence). The sequence derives from a girl between 2 and 10 years old with aplastic anemia, due to receive a stem cell transplant. This sequence joins TRBV27 and TRBJ2-7; D perhaps matches TRBD1 (5 bases). The material sequenced was PBMCs, taken before TCRalphabeta/CD19-depleted stem cell transplant. The CDR3 coding sequence is TGTGCCAGCAGTTTGGCAGGGTTGGGTGGGGAGCAGTACTTC. This sequence encodes CASSLAGLGGEQYF.